Listed below are T cell receptor beta chains from one sample, sequenced in a study of T-cell memory formation after mild COVID-19. TCRdb analysed the 5' RACE reads with MiXCR anew, one entry per CDR3 protein. The sample carries approximately 390,000 distinct CDR3 sequences, roughly 15% recorded once. Material: PBMCs or a T cell subset sorted from them (not recorded which). Every receptor here comes from a man younger than 35 who had mild COVID-19 (a few samples of this study predate the infection). Cell type and time point are not known. CDR3s include the opening cysteine and the closing phenylalanine or tryptophan. A D gene is named only where the DNA matches it firmly. Size tells how often a clone was seen (once, few, many) or the class of an expanded clone, and some rows leave it out.

.	many	TRBV6-2/TRBV6-3	TRBJ1-5	CASSYSLGPYQPQHF	TGTGCCAGCAGTTACTCTCTGGGACCCTATCAGCCCCAGCATTTT
TRBD1	few	TRBV6-2/TRBV6-3	TRBJ2-7	CASSYMGQGAYEQYF	TGTGCCAGCAGTTACATGGGACAGGGGGCCTACGAGCAGTACTTC
TRBD1	.	TRBV5-1	TRBJ1-5	CASSSTGAESQPQHF	TGCGCCAGCAGCTCAACAGGGGCGGAGAGTCAGCCCCAGCATTTT
.	few	TRBV5-8	TRBJ2-3	CASSLRASSADTQYF	TGTGCCAGCAGCTTGAGGGCTAGTAGCGCAGATACGCAGTATTTT
TRBD2	.	TRBV3-1	TRBJ2-1	CASSQLAGGGVFF	TGTGCCAGCAGCCAACTCGCTGGGGGAGGGGTGTTCTTC
TRBD1	.	TRBV7-3	TRBJ1-3	CASSTTGGNGNTIYF	TGTGCCAGCAGCACTACAGGGGGGAATGGAAACACCATATATTTT
.	few	TRBV5-1	TRBJ2-2	CASSNQDTGELFF	TGCGCCAGCAGCAATCAAGACACCGGGGAGCTGTTTTTT
.	few	TRBV4-1	TRBJ1-5	CASSQPIASFKNQPQHF	TGCGCCAGCAGCCAACCCATCGCCTCCTTTAAAAATCAGCCCCAGCATTTT
TRBD1	few	TRBV5-1	TRBJ1-6	CASSWGQGSSYNSPLHF	TGCGCCAGCAGCTGGGGACAGGGAAGTTCCTATAATTCACCCCTCCACTTT
TRBD1	.	TRBV12-3/TRBV12-4	TRBJ1-6	CASREGQQLHF	TGTGCCAGCAGGGAGGGACAGCAACTCCACTTT
.	many	TRBV7-2	TRBJ2-1	CASSYQGGDEQFF	TGTGCCAGCAGCTACCAGGGGGGAGACGAGCAGTTCTTC
.	few	TRBV11-2	TRBJ2-2	CASSLGWGTGELFF	TGTGCCAGCAGCTTAGGGTGGGGCACCGGGGAGCTGTTTTTT
.	few	TRBV4-1	TRBJ2-2	CASSQGIPNLATGELFF	TGCGCCAGCAGCCAAGGGATTCCTAATCTGGCCACCGGGGAGCTGTTTTTT
.	many	TRBV6-2/TRBV6-3	TRBJ2-3	CASSRGQTNTDTQYF	TGTGCCAGCAGTCGGGGGCAAACCAATACAGATACGCAGTATTTT